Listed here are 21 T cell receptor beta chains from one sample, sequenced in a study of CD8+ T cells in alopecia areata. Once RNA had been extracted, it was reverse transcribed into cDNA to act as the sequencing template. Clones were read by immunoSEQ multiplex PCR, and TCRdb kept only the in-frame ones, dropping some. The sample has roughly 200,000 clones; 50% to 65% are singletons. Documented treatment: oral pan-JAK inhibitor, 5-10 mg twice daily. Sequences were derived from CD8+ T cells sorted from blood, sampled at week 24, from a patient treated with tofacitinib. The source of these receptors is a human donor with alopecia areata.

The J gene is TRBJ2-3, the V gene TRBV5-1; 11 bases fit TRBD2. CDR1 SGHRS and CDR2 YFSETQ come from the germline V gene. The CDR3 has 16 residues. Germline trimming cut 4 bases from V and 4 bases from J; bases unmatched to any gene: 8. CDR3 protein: CASSPTSGVLSDTQYF. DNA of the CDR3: TGCGCCAGCAGCCCGACTAGCGGGGTTCTTTCAGATACGCAGTATTTT.

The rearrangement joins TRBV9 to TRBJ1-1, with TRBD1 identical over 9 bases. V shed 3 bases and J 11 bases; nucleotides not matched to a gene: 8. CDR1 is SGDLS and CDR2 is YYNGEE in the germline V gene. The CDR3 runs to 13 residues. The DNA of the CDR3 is TGTGCCAGCAGCGGCTCCACTGACAGGGGGGCTTTCTTT. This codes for CASSGSTDRGAFF.

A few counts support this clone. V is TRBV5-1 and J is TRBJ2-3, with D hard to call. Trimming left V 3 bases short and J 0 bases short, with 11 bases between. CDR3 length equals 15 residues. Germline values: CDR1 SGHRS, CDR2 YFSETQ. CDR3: CASSSGEISTDTQYF. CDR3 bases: TGCGCCAGCAGCTCAGGAGAAATTAGCACAGATACGCAGTATTTT.

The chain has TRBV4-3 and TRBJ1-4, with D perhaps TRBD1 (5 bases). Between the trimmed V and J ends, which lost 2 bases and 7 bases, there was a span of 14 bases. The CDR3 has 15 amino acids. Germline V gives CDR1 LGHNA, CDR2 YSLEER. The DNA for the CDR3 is TGCGCCAGCAGCCAATTATACCAGGGAGGTGAAAAACTGTTTTTT. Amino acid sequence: CASSQLYQGGEKLFF.

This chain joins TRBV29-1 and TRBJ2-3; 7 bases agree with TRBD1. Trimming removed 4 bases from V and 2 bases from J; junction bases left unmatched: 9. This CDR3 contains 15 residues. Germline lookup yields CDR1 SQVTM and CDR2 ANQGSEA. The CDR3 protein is CSVANRDRPTDTQYF. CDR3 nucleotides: TGCAGCGTTGCTAATCGGGACAGACCCACAGATACGCAGTATTTT.

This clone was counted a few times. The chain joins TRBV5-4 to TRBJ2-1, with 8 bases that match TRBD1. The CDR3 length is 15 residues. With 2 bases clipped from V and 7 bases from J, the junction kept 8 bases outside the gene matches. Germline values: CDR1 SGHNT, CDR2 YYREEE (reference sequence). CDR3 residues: CASSFRQGASNEQFF. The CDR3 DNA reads TGTGCCAGCAGCTTCAGGCAGGGGGCGTCGAATGAGCAGTTCTTC.

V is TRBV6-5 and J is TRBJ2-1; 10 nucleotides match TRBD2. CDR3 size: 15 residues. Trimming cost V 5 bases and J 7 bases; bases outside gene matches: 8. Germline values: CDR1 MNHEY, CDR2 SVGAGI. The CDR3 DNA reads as TGTGCCAGCAGTATCAGCGGGGGGGCGATGAATGAGCAGTTCTTC. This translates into CASSISGGAMNEQFF.

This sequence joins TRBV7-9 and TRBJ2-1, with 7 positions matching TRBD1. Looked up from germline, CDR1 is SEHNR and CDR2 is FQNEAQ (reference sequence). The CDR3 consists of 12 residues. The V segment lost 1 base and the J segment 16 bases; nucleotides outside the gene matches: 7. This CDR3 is CASSLGDSRVFF. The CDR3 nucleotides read TGTGCCAGCAGCTTAGGGGACAGTCGTGTTTTCTTC.

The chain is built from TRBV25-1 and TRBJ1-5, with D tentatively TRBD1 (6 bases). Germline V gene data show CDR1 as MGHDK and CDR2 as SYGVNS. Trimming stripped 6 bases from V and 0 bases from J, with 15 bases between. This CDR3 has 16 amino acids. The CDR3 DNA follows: TGTGCCAGCAGGGATCGGGGAGGGGGTAGCAATCAGCCCCAGCATTTT. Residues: CASRDRGGGSNQPQHF. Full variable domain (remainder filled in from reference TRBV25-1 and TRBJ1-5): EADIYQTPRYLVIGTGKKITLECSQTMGHDKMYWYQQDPGMELHLIHYSYGVNSTEKGDLSSESTVSRIRTEHFPLTLESARPSHTSQYLCASRDRGGGSNQPQHFGDGTRLSIL.

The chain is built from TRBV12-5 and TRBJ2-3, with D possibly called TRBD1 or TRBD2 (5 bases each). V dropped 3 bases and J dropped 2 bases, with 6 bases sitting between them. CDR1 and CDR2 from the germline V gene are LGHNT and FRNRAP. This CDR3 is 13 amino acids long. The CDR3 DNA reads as TGTGCTAGTGGTTTTGGGACCACAGATACGCAGTATTTT. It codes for CASGFGTTDTQYF.

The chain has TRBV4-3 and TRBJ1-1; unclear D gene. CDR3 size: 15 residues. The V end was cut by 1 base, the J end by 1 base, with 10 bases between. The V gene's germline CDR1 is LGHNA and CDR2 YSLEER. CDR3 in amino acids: CASSQGRAGNTEAFF. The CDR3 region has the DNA TGCGCCAGCAGCCAAGGGAGGGCGGGGAACACTGAAGCTTTCTTT.

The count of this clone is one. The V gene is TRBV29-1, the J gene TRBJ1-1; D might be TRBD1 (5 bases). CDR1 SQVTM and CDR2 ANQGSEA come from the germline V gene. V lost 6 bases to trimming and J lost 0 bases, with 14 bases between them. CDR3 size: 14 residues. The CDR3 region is CSVPDISVNTEAFF. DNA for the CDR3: TGCAGCGTCCCGGACATTTCGGTGAACACTGAAGCTTTCTTT.

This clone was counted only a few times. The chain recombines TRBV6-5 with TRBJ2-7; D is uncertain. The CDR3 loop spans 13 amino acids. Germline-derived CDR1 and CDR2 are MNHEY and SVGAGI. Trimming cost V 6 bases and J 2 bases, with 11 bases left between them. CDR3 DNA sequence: TGTGCCAGCAGCCCGAGTACCCCCTACGAGCAGTACTTC. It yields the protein CASSPSTPYEQYF.

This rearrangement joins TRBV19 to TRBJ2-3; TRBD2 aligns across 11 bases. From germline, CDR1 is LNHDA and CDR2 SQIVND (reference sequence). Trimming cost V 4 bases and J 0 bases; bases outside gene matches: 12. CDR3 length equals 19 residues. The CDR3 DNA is TGTGCCAGTAGTACCCTAGCGGGGGGAACCGTATTGAGCACAGATACGCAGTATTTT. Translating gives CASSTLAGGTVLSTDTQYF.

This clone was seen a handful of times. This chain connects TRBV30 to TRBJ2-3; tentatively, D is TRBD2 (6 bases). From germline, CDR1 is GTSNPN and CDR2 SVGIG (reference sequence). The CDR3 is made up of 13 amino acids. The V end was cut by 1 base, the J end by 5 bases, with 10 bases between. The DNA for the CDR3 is TGTGCCTGGAGTGACGGCGGGGAAGATACGCAGTATTTT. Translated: CAWSDGGEDTQYF.

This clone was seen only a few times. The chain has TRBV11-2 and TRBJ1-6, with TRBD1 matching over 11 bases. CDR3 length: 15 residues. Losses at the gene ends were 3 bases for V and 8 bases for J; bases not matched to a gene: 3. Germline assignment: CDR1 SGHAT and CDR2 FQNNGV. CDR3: CASSLRDRGYSPLHF. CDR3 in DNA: TGTGCCAGCAGCTTGAGGGACAGGGGGTATTCACCCCTCCACTTT. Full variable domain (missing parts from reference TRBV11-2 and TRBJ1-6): EAGVAQSPRYKIIEKRQSVAFWCNPISGHATLYWYQQILGQGPKLLIQFQNNGVVDDSQLPKDRFSAERLKGVDSTLKIQPAKLEDSAVYLCASSLRDRGYSPLHFGNGTRLTVT.

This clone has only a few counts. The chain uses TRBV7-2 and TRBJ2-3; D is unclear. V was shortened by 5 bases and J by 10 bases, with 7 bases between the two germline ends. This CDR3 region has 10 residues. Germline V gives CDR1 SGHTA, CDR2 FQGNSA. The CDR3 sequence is CASSHSAQYF. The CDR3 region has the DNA TGTGCCAGCAGCCACTCAGCGCAGTATTTT.

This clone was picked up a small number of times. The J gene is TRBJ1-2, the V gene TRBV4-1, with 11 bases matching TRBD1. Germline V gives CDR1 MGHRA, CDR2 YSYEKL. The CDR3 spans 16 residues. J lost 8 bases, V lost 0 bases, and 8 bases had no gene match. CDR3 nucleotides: TGCGCCAGCAGCCAAGATCGGTGGACAGGGGGCTTGGGCTACACCTTC. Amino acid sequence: CASSQDRWTGGLGYTF.

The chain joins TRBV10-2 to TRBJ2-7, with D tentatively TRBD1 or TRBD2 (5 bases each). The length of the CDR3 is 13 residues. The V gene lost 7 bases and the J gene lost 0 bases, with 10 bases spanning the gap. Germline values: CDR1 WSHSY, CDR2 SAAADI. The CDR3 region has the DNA TGCGCCAGCACCCCCGGGACCTCCTACGAGCAGTACTTC. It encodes CASTPGTSYEQYF.

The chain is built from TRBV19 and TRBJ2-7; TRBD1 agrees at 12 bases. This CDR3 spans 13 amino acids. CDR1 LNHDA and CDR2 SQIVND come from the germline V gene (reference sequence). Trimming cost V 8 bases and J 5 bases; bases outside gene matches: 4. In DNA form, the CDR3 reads TGTGCCAGTGCCGGGACAGGGGGCGACGAGCAGTACTTC. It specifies CASAGTGGDEQYF.

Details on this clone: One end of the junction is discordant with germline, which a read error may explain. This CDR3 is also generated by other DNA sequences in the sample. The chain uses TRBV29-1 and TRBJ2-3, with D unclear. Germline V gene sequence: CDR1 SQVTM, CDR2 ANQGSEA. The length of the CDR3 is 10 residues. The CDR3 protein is CSDSTDTQYF. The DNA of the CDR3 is TGCAGCGACAGCACAGATACGCAGTATTTC.